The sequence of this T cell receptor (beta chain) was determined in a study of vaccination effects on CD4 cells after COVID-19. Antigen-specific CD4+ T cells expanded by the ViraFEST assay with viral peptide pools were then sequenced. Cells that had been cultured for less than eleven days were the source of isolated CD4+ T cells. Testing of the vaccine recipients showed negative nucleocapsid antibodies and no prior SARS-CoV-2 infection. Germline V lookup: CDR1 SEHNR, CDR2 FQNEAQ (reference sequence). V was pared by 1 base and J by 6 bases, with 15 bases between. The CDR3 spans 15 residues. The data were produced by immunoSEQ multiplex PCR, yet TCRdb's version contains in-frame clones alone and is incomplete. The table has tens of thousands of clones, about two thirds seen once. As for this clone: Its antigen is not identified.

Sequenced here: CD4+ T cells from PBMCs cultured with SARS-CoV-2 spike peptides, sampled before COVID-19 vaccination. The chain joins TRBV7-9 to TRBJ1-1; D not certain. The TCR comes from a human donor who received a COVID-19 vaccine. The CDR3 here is CASSLERTVGSEAFF. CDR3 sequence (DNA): TGTGCCAGCAGCTTAGAACGAACCGTAGGCTCTGAAGCTTTCTTT.